This T cell receptor beta chain was observed in a study of long-term antiretroviral therapy in people with HIV. Study observations and caveats: The study lacked data on ART adherence, viral resistance or therapy changes. HIV repertoires showed narrower CDR3 length ranges than controls.

At survey level, the immunoSEQ assay was run in its v3.0 version. Method: immunoSEQ multiplex PCR; TCRdb's copy keeps in-frame clones and lacks some. This table has about 38,000 clones, roughly 76% appearing once. All participants with HIV were treated in the United States. J gave up 4 bases and V 5 bases, and 9 bases lay outside the gene matches. The germline CDR1 and CDR2 sequences are LNHDA and SQIVND (reference sequence). The CDR3 totals 15 residues. Points on this clone: Its target is not known.

This clonotype was obtained from a man aged 18 to 35 with HIV. This specimen was unsorted PBMCs, taken 1.5 years after starting antiretroviral therapy. The chain couples TRBV19 to TRBJ2-5; 8 bases map to TRBD1. Here the CDR3 reads CASSARTGTGETQYF. The DNA of the CDR3 is TGTGCCAGTAGTGCAAGGACAGGGACGGGAGAGACCCAGTACTTC.